These 8 T cell receptor beta chains originate from one sample sequenced in a study of cytomegalovirus exposure and HLA in healthy donors. PCR primers comprised 60 Vbeta and 13 Jbeta primers. Clones were read by immunoSEQ multiplex PCR, and TCRdb kept only the in-frame ones, dropping some. In the table there are some 110,000 clones, approximately 70% of which are singletons. The sequenced material came from PBMCs. All receptors come from a woman in her twenties or thirties in good health and CMV-seronegative.

This chain links TRBV4-1 with TRBJ1-1; no definite D call. The CDR3 spans 15 residues. V lost 0 bases to trimming and J lost 7 bases, with 15 bases between them. Germline V gene lookup returns CDR1 MGHRA and CDR2 YSYEKL. The CDR3 bases are TGCGCCAGCAGCCAAGATCCCCCGGGGTTAGGTGAAGCTTTCTTT. It is translated as CASSQDPPGLGEAFF.

The rearrangement links TRBV19 to TRBJ2-1; 9 nucleotides line up with TRBD2. Per the germline V gene, CDR1 is LNHDA and CDR2 is SQIVND (reference sequence). Trimming took 5 bases from V and 7 from J; bases not matched to a gene: 9. The CDR3 length is 15 residues. CDR3 sequence (DNA): TGTGCCAGTAGTTGGGGCGGGGGGGCCGGGAATGAGCAGTTCTTC. It specifies CASSWGGGAGNEQFF.

V is TRBV6-1 and J is TRBJ1-5, with TRBD1 identical over 8 bases. The germline CDR1 and CDR2 sequences are MNHNS and SASEGT. The CDR3 spans 16 residues. V gave up 4 bases and J gave up 3 bases; unmatched junction bases: 8. CDR3 nucleotides: TGTGCCAGCAGTGCCCCCGGGACAGGCCTCAATCAGCCCCAGCATTTT. This encodes CASSAPGTGLNQPQHF.

The J gene is TRBJ1-6, the V gene TRBV7-3, with TRBD1 matching 9 bases. This CDR3 comprises 14 residues. Germline V CDR1 and CDR2: SGHTA, FQGTGA. Trimming took 5 bases from V and 8 from J; bases not matched to a gene: 4. CDR3 residues: CASSQGQGYSPLHF. The CDR3 DNA sequence: TGTGCCAGCAGCCAGGGACAGGGCTATTCACCCCTCCACTTT.

This sequence joins TRBV6-5 and TRBJ2-7; 7 nucleotides match TRBD1. CDR1 MNHEY and CDR2 SVGAGI come from the germline V gene. This CDR3 region has 12 residues. The V segment lost 6 bases and the J segment 5 bases; nucleotides outside the gene matches: 4. CDR3 amino acids: CASSPDRDEQYF. The CDR3 nucleotides are TGTGCCAGCAGCCCCGACAGGGACGAGCAGTACTTC.

V gene TRBV7-9 combines with J gene TRBJ2-3; 12 nucleotides match TRBD2. Germline V gene sequence: CDR1 SEHNR, CDR2 FQNEAQ (reference sequence). This CDR3 has 17 amino acids. After removal of 6 bases from V and 0 bases from J, the junction contained 7 bases not matched to a gene. The CDR3: CASSIGLAGSSTDTQYF. The CDR3 bases are TGTGCCAGCAGTATAGGACTAGCGGGATCTAGCACAGATACGCAGTATTTT.

Here the CDR3 reads CAWNEQGNNYGYTF. DNA of the CDR3: TGTGCCTGGAACGAACAGGGAAATAACTATGGCTACACCTTC. This rearrangement joins TRBV30 to TRBJ1-2, with D perhaps matching TRBD1 (6 bases). The CDR3 length is 14 residues. The V gene lost 4 bases and the J gene lost 1 base, with 13 bases spanning the gap. Germline CDR1 GTSNPN, CDR2 SVGIG (reference sequence).

The chain uses TRBV14 and TRBJ2-3; D gene unclear. V lost 0 bases, J lost 6 bases, and 13 bases lay in between. The germline V gene has CDR1 SGHDN and CDR2 FVKESK. The CDR3 has 15 amino acids. The CDR3: CASSQDMLFADTQYF. For the CDR3, the DNA is TGTGCCAGCAGCCAAGATATGTTGTTCGCGGATACGCAGTATTTT. The complete variable domain, with remaining parts taken from reference TRBV14 and TRBJ2-3, reads EAGVTQFPSHSVIEKGQTVTLRCDPISGHDNLYWYRRVMGKEIKFLLHFVKESKQDESGMPNNRFLAERTGGTYSTLKVQPAELEDSGVYFCASSQDMLFADTQYFGPGTRLTVL.